The subject of this entry is one TCR beta chain. The sample belongs to a study of blood T cell repertoires in COVID-19. About the study: Acute-phase and convalescent COVID-19 samples originated in the United States, Italy and Spain. PBMCs, B-cell-depleted T cells, or T cells provided the cDNA or gDNA that made up the material.

The authors' processing: How many nucleated cells were present was estimated from reference gene primer amplification. TCRdb's table, derived via immunoSEQ multiplex PCR, lists solely in-frame clones and lacks some. V, J and clone size are those of that table, while D and trimming were read from the DNA. This repertoire shows 45,000 to 55,000 clones, over 75% found once; its top ten account for approximately 29%. The source is a human donor in a cohort sampled during active COVID-19. The material sequenced was peripheral blood.

The CDR3 DNA sequence: TGCGCCAGCAGCTTGGAATCTAGCGGGGGCTACGAGCAGTACTTC. This translates into CASSLESSGGYEQYF. The chain is built from TRBV5-1 and TRBJ2-7, with 10 bases fitting TRBD2. Germline-derived CDR1 and CDR2 are SGHRS and YFSETQ. The CDR3 length is 15 residues. The V segment lost 0 bases and the J segment 3 bases; nucleotides outside the gene matches: 3.